These T cell receptor beta chains were read from a single sample in a study of blood T cell repertoires in COVID-19. The protocol was immunoSEQ multiplex PCR, while the TCRdb copy is restricted to in-frame clones and leaves out a portion. The profile shows a few hundred thousand clones, roughly nine tenths of them singletons. The sample comprised peripheral blood. Receptors were obtained from a man aged 18 to 29 with active or convalescent COVID-19. Both conserved end residues are part of each CDR3. The D gene is left open where the match is weak. Part of the rows lack a size; the others show once, few, many or a class for expanded clones.

.,few,TRBV5-1,14,TRBJ2-7,CASSLNVVPGEQYF,TGCGCCAGCAGCTTGAATGTCGTCCCGGGCGAGCAGTACTTC
.,.,TRBV7-9,15,TRBJ1-1,CASSNRLIMNTEAFF,TGTGCCAGCAGCAATAGACTGATCATGAACACTGAAGCTTTCTTT
.,.,TRBV12-2,19,TRBJ2-6,CASRLAITSANSGANVLTF,TGTGCAAGTCGCTTAGCTATTACTAGTGCCAACTCTGGGGCCAACGTCCTGACTTTC
.,.,TRBV18,16,TRBJ1-1,CASSPSSAGENTEAFF,TGTGCCAGCTCCCCGTCGAGTGCGGGGGAGAACACTGAAGCTTTCTTT
.,.,TRBV19,16,TRBJ1-3,CASSPSNSYSGNTIYF,TGTGCCAGTAGTCCGTCGAACAGTTACTCTGGAAACACCATATATTTT
TRBD2,.,TRBV7-8,16,TRBJ2-1,CASSLPSLAGYNEQFF,TGTGCCAGCAGCTTGCCCTCACTAGCGGGGTACAATGAGCAGTTCTTC
.,.,TRBV7-9,14,TRBJ1-2,CASSLPYDSHGYTF,TGTGCCAGCAGCTTACCTTATGACAGCCATGGCTACACCTTC
TRBD2,.,TRBV12-5,16,TRBJ2-5,CASGLVLEGGRETQYF,TGTGCTAGTGGTTTGGTACTGGAGGGAGGGAGAGAGACCCAGTACTTC
.,.,TRBV19,12,TRBJ1-5,CAGTGTTWPQHF,TGTGCCGGTACAGGGACTACATGGCCCCAGCATTTT
TRBD2,.,TRBV10-3,14,TRBJ2-1,CAIRETSPANEQFF,TGTGCCATCAGGGAGACTAGCCCGGCGAATGAGCAGTTCTTC
.,.,TRBV29-1,13,TRBJ2-5,CSAETASQETQYF,TGCAGCGCCGAGACAGCAAGCCAAGAGACCCAGTACTTC
.,.,TRBV28,16,TRBJ1-2,CASSLSLGISNYGYTF,TGTGCCAGCAGTTTAAGTCTGGGCATATCTAACTATGGCTACACCTTC
TRBD1,.,TRBV11-3,19,TRBJ2-6,CASSLDTGGLSSGANVLTF,TGTGCCAGCAGCTTAGACACAGGGGGCCTGAGCTCTGGGGCCAACGTCCTGACTTTC
.,.,TRBV2,12,TRBJ2-7,CASSVADYEQYF,TGTGCCAGCAGTGTTGCGGATTACGAGCAGTACTTC
.,.,TRBV2,17,TRBJ1-4,CASRRLGGGFANEKLFF,TGTGCCAGCAGGCGGCTGGGGGGGGGATTTGCTAATGAAAAACTGTTTTTT
.,.,TRBV5-5,15,TRBJ1-5,CASSLFTAGDQPQHF,TGTGCCAGCAGCTTGTTTACGGCAGGGGATCAGCCCCAGCATTTT
.,.,TRBV19,14,TRBJ1-3,CASRADSAGNTIYF,TGTGCCAGTAGAGCGGACAGTGCTGGAAACACCATATATTTT
.,few,TRBV7-3,17,TRBJ2-7,CASTTPTSGESSYEQYF,TGTGCCAGCACCACACCAACCTCAGGGGAGAGCTCCTACGAGCAGTACTTC
.,.,TRBV6-2/TRBV6-3,13,TRBJ1-1,CASSQIVTAEAFF,TGTGCCAGCAGCCAAATAGTCACAGCTGAAGCTTTCTTT
TRBD1,.,TRBV5-4,16,TRBJ2-1,CASAPGGTGLYNEQFF,TGTGCCAGCGCCCCAGGCGGGACAGGACTGTACAATGAGCAGTTCTTC
TRBD1,.,TRBV15,16,TRBJ2-2,CATSTRDRGNTGELFF,TGTGCCACCAGCACCCGGGACAGGGGGAACACCGGGGAGCTGTTTTTT
.,.,TRBV28,12,TRBJ1-2,CASAPVPHGYTF,TGTGCCAGCGCCCCGGTGCCCCATGGCTACACCTTC
TRBD1,.,TRBV9,15,TRBJ1-2,CASSQEQGQLYGYTF,TGTGCCAGCAGCCAAGAACAGGGACAGCTCTATGGCTACACCTTC
.,.,TRBV28,12,TRBJ1-1,CASSLPQGEAFF,TGTGCCAGCAGTTTACCCCAGGGTGAAGCTTTCTTT
.,.,TRBV12-3/TRBV12-4,13,TRBJ1-2,CASRRQVGSSYTF,TGTGCCAGCAGGAGACAGGTGGGGTCTAGCTACACCTTC
.,.,TRBV5-1,13,TRBJ2-5,CASSNAGFETQYF,TGCGCCAGCAGCAACGCCGGGTTTGAGACCCAGTACTTC
.,few,TRBV7-9,14,TRBJ1-2,CASSLPRLESGYTF,TGTGCCAGCAGCTTGCCCAGATTGGAGAGTGGCTACACCTTC
.,.,TRBV7-9,15,TRBJ2-7,CASSNPQGRPYEQYF,TGTGCCAGCAGCAACCCCCAGGGCAGACCCTACGAGCAGTACTTC
.,.,TRBV9,12,TRBJ2-3,CASSVGADTQYF,TGTGCCAGCAGCGTCGGGGCAGATACGCAGTATTTT
TRBD2,.,TRBV10-3,14,TRBJ2-7,CAISQETSGYEQYF,TGTGCCATCAGCCAAGAGACTAGCGGCTACGAGCAGTACTTC
.,.,TRBV12-5,13,TRBJ2-7,CASGPFDSYEQYF,TGTGCTAGTGGTCCGTTCGACAGCTACGAGCAGTACTTC
.,.,TRBV5-1,12,TRBJ2-1,CASSYRDNEQFF,TGCGCCAGCAGCTACAGGGACAATGAGCAGTTCTTC
TRBD1,few,TRBV6-5,14,TRBJ1-3,CASSSRGPGNTIYF,TGTGCCAGCAGTTCCAGGGGGCCTGGAAACACCATATATTTT
TRBD2,.,TRBV6-5,15,TRBJ2-1,CASRPAGGPYNEQFF,TGTGCCAGCAGACCAGCGGGGGGCCCCTACAATGAGCAGTTCTTC
.,.,TRBV9,17,TRBJ2-6,CASSAVLAASGANVLTF,TGTGCCAGCAGCGCGGTATTAGCGGCCTCTGGGGCCAACGTCCTGACTTTC
TRBD1,.,TRBV28,16,TRBJ2-1,CASSLSGTGVYNEQFF,TGTGCCAGCAGTTTATCCGGGACAGGGGTCTACAATGAGCAGTTCTTC
.,once,TRBV24-1,14,TRBJ1-4,CATSDRGTNEKLFF,TGTGCCACCAGTGACAGGGGAACTAATGAAAAACTGTTTTTT
.,.,TRBV19,16,TRBJ1-1,CASSPGEGSRGTEAFF,TGTGCCAGTAGTCCGGGGGAGGGTTCCCGTGGCACTGAAGCTTTCTTT
TRBD1,.,TRBV6-2/TRBV6-3,15,TRBJ1-5,CASSWTGLSNQPQHF,TGTGCCAGCAGTTGGACAGGGTTAAGCAATCAGCCCCAGCATTTT
TRBD2,.,TRBV4-3,16,TRBJ2-7,CASSPAYTGGSYEQYF,TGCGCCAGCAGCCCCGCTTACACGGGAGGGTCCTACGAGCAGTACTTC
.,once,TRBV19,15,TRBJ2-7,CASSIEGRLGNEQYF,TGTGCCAGTAGTATAGAGGGCAGACTCGGGAACGAGCAGTACTTC
TRBD1,.,TRBV4-1,18,TRBJ2-6,CASSQDGQGYSGANVLTF,TGCGCCAGCAGCCAAGACGGACAGGGATATTCTGGGGCCAACGTCCTGACTTTC
.,.,TRBV11-2,11,TRBJ1-2,CATQTNYGYTF,TGTGCCACCCAGACTAACTATGGCTACACCTTC
TRBD1,.,TRBV29-1,15,TRBJ1-2,CSVEPGTGVNYGYTF,TGCAGCGTGGAGCCCGGGACAGGGGTGAACTATGGCTACACCTTC
TRBD1,.,TRBV27,13,TRBJ2-1,CASRPTGYHEQFF,TGTGCCAGCAGACCGACAGGGTACCATGAGCAGTTCTTC
.,.,TRBV6-6,15,TRBJ2-7,CASSFAGPSSYEQYF,TGTGCCAGCAGTTTTGCGGGGCCCAGCTCCTACGAGCAGTACTTC
.,.,TRBV14,15,TRBJ1-6,CASSQELFGGEPLHF,TGTGCCAGCAGCCAAGAACTTTTCGGCGGGGAGCCCCTCCACTTT
.,.,TRBV2,13,TRBJ1-4,CASHSTTNEKLFF,TGTGCCAGCCACAGCACAACTAATGAAAAACTGTTTTTT
.,.,TRBV7-2,16,TRBJ1-5,CASSLDAGMRNQPQHF,TGTGCCAGCAGCTTAGATGCAGGGATGCGCAATCAGCCCCAGCATTTT
TRBD2,.,TRBV19,19,TRBJ2-1,CASSTLGRGGGSKVGEQFF,TGTGCCAGTAGTACCCTCGGTCGAGGCGGGGGTTCGAAGGTGGGTGAGCAGTTCTTC
.,.,TRBV9,13,TRBJ1-5,CASSVAGEEPQHF,TGTGCCAGCAGCGTAGCGGGGGAGGAGCCCCAGCATTTT
.,.,TRBV5-1,13,TRBJ1-2,CASSLVGEYGYTF,TGCGCCAGCAGCTTGGTGGGCGAGTATGGCTACACCTTC
.,.,TRBV6-5,12,TRBJ1-6,CASSYTGSPLHF,TGTGCCAGCAGTTATACGGGTTCACCCCTCCACTTT
TRBD1,.,TRBV7-2,14,TRBJ1-4,CASSPRQGREKLFF,TGTGCCAGCAGCCCGAGACAGGGGAGGGAGAAACTGTTTTTT
TRBD1,.,TRBV7-8,14,TRBJ1-2,CASSSRQGNYGYTF,TGTGCCAGCAGCTCCAGACAGGGCAACTATGGCTACACCTTC
TRBD2,.,TRBV11-3,17,TRBJ2-3,CASSHRRTSGSTDTQYF,TGTGCCAGCAGCCACCGGAGGACTAGCGGAAGCACAGATACGCAGTATTTT
.,few,TRBV14,13,TRBJ1-2,CASSQASRGGYTF,TGTGCCAGCAGCCAAGCGTCGCGGGGTGGCTACACCTTC